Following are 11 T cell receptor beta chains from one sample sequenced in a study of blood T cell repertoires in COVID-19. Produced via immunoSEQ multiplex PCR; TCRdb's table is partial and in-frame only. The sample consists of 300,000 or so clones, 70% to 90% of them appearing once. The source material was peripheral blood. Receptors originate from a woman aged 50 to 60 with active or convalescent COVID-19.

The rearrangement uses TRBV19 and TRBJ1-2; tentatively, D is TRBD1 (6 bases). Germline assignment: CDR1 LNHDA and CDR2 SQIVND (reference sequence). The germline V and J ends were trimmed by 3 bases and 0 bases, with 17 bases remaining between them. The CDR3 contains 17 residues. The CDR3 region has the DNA TGTGCCAGTAGTATCGTTGGCAGGGGAATTGCTAACTATGGCTACACCTTC. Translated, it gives CASSIVGRGIANYGYTF.

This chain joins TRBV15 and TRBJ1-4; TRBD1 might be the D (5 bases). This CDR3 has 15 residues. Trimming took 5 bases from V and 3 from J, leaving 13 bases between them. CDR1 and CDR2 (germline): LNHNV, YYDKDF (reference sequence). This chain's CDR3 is CATSAGGVPNEKLFF. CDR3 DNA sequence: TGTGCCACCAGCGCCGGAGGGGTACCTAATGAAAAACTGTTTTTT.

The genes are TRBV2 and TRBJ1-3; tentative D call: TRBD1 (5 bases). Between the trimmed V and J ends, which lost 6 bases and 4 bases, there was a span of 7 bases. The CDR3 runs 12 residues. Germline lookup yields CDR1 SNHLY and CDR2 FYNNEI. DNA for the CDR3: TGTGCCAGCAGGGGGCCAGGAAACACCATATATTTT. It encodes CASRGPGNTIYF.

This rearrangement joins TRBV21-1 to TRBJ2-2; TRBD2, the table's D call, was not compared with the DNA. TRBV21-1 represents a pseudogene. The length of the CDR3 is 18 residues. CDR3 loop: CASSKWPREFANTGELFF. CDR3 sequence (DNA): TGTGCCAGCAGCAAATGGCCACGGGAATTCGCGAACACCGGGGAGCTGTTTTTT.

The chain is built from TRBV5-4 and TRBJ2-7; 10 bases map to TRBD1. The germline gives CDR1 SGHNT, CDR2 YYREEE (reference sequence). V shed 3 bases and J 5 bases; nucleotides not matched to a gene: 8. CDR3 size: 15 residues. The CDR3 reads CASSSPGTGVDEQYF. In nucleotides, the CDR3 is TGTGCCAGCAGCTCCCCCGGGACAGGGGTCGACGAGCAGTACTTC.

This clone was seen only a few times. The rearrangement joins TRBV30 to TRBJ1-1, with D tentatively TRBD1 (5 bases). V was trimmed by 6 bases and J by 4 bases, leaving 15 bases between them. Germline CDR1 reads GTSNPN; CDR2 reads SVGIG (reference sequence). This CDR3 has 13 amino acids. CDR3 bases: TGTGCCTGTAGCCGAATCGGGGGCACTGAAGCTTTCTTT. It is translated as CACSRIGGTEAFF.

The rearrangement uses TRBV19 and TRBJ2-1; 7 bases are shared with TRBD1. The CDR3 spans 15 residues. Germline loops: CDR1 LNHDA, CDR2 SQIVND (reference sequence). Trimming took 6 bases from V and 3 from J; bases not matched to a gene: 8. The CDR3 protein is CASRMTGLVYNEQFF. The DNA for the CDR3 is TGTGCCAGTAGGATGACAGGGTTGGTCTACAATGAGCAGTTCTTC.

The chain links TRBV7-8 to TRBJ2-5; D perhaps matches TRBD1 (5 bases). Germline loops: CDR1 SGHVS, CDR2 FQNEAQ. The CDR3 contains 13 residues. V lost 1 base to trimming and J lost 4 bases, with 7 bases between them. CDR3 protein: CASSLGQLETQYF. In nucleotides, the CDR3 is TGTGCCAGCAGCTTAGGACAGTTAGAGACCCAGTACTTC.

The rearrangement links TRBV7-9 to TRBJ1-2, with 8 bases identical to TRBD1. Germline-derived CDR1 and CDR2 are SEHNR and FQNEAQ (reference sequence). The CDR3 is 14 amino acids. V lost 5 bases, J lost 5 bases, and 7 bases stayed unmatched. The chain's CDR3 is CASSPNRQGYGYTF. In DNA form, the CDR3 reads TGTGCCAGCAGCCCGAATAGACAGGGGTATGGCTACACCTTC. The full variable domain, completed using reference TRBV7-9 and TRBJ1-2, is DTGVSQNPRHKITKRGQNVTFRCDPISEHNRLYWYRQTLGQGPEFLTYFQNEAQLEKSRLLSDRFSAERPKGSFSTLEIQRTEQGDSAMYLCASSPNRQGYGYTFGSGTRLTVV.

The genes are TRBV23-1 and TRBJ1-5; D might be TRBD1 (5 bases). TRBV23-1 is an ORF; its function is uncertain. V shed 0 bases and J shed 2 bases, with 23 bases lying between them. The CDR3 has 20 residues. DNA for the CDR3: TGCGCCAGCAGTCAATCGATGGGTATTATATTGTCGGGGGGCAATCAGCCCCAGCATTTT. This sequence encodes CASSQSMGIILSGGNQPQHF.

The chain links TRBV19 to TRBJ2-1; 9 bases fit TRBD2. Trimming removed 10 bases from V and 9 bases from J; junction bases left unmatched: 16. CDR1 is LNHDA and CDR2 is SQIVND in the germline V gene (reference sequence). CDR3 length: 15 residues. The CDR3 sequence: CATRLAAIDGGEQFF. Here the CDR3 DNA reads TGTGCCACCCGACTAGCGGCCATCGATGGTGGTGAGCAGTTCTTC.